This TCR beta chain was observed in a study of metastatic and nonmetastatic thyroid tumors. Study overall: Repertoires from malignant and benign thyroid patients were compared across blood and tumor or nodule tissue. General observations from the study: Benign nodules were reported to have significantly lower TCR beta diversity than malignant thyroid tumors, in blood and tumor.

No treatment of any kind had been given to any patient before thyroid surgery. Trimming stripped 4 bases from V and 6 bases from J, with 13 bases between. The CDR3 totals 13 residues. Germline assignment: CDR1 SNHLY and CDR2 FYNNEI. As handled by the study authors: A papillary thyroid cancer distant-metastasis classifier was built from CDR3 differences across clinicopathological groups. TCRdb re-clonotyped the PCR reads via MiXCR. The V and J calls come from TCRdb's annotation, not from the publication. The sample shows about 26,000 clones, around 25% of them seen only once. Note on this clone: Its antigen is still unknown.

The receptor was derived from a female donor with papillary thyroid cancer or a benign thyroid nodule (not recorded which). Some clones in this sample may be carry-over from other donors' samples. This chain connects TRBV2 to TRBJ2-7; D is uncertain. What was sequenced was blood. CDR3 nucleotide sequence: TGTGCCAGCAGTGTTGAAAAGATTCGCGAGCAGTACGTC. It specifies CASSVEKIREQYV.